This TCR beta chain originates from a study of T cell responses to AZD1222 COVID-19 vaccine. About the research overall: Pooled samples include second doses given at about 4 or 12 weeks. General study findings and limits: It should be noted that donors were predominantly white British and more often female, and clonal diversity was possibly underestimated.

Details on this clone: Its antigen remains unknown.

Sequencing was performed with immunoSEQ multiplex PCR; in TCRdb, only in-frame clones are kept and a portion is missing. The sample carries approximately 120,000 clones, 80% to 95% recorded once. The CDR3 covers 16 residues. Trimming removed 6 bases from V and 9 bases from J; junction bases left unmatched: 16. Germline V gene lookup returns CDR1 MGHRA and CDR2 YSYEKL. This TCR came from an adult in good health. This chain connects TRBV4-1 to TRBJ1-4, with 7 bases that match TRBD1. Specimen: peripheral blood, collected on day 0 of AZD1222 vaccination. CDR3: CASSRPGQEEGQKLFF. CDR3 bases: TGCGCCAGCAGTCGACCAGGACAGGAAGAGGGGCAAAAACTGTTTTTT.